This T cell receptor beta chain appears in the sequencing data of a study of graft-versus-host responses after intestinal transplantation. Overall study: Tacrolimus and steroids were given for roughly 3 years to all recipients after anti-thymocyte globulin induction. General study findings and limits: Marrow from the recipient contained GvH clones, some of which had appeared first in ileum or blood.

Concerning this clone itself: Its antigen is unknown.

Libraries were prepared by immunoSEQ multiplex PCR; TCRdb keeps only in-frame clonotypes and omits some of them. The data contain more than 85,000 clones, 82% of them singletons. Germline lookup yields CDR1 MDHEN and CDR2 SYDVKM. The V gene lost 1 base and the J gene lost 3 bases, with 10 bases spanning the gap. The CDR3 length is 14 residues. The sequence came from a human donor who received an intestinal transplant. The sample in question was unstimulated CD4+ T cells sorted from spleen or lymph node cells, obtained before intestinal transplant. The chain uses TRBV28 and TRBJ2-7, with D tentatively TRBD1 (6 bases). The CDR3 region is CASSLSYRVYEQYF. The CDR3 DNA is TGTGCCAGCAGTTTATCTTACAGGGTCTACGAGCAGTACTTC.